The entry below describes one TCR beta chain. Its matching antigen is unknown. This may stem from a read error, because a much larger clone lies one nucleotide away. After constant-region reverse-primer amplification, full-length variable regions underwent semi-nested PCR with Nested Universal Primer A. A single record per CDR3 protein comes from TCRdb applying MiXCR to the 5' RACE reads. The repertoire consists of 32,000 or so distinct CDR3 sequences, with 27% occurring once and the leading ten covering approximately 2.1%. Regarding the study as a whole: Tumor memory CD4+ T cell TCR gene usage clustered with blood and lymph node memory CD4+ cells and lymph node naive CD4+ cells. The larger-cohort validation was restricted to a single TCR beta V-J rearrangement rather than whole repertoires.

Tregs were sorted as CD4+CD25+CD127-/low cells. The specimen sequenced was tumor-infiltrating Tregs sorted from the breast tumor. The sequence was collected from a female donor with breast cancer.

This CDR3 is CASSKSGGFKEQFF. CDR3 bases: TGCGCCAGCAGTAAGAGCGGGGGCTTTAAAGAGCAGTTCTTC. V and J are TRBV10-2 and TRBJ2-1; 8 bases agree with TRBD2. The length of the CDR3 is 14 residues. CDR1 and CDR2 from the germline V gene are WSHSY and SAAADI. Germline trimming cut 5 bases from V and 10 bases from J; bases unmatched to any gene: 10.